This TCR beta chain is drawn from a study of Graves' ophthalmopathy and Graves' hyperthyroidism. The CDR3 length is 14 residues. Trimming stripped 9 bases from V and 2 bases from J, with 14 bases between. CDR1 and CDR2 (germline): SNHLY, FYNNEI. This clonotype showed up many times. Its antigen is undetermined. RNA served as the template for amplifying TCR beta CDR3 regions. Investigators did first-round RT-PCR with HTBI primers, then second-round multiplex PCR. TCRdb re-derived calls from the multiplex PCR reads in MiXCR, one entry per CDR3 protein. The sample has roughly 600,000 distinct CDR3 sequences, 39% seen once. Uncontrolled infections, other autoimmune diseases, pregnancy or lactation barred patients from enrollment. Study observations and caveats: Among thyroid clonotypes expanded above 0.001 frequency, most also appeared in blood. From stable hyperthyroidism, ophthalmopathy was separated by a 13-signature model with about 88% sensitivity and around 79% specificity. Forecasting of ophthalmopathy progression by the model achieved approximately 70% sensitivity and around 77% specificity.

The chain is built from TRBV2 and TRBJ1-5; weak D call: TRBD1 (5 bases). This sequence was found in an adult man with Graves' hyperthyroidism. The sample taken for sequencing was peripheral blood or thyroid tissue (not recorded which). The CDR3 region is CARSGSAGNQPQHF. The CDR3 DNA follows: TGTGCCAGATCAGGGAGCGCGGGCAATCAGCCCCAGCATTTT. Variable domain in full (rest from reference TRBV2 and TRBJ1-5): EPEVTQTPSHQVTQMGQEVILRCVPISNHLYFYWYRQILGQKVEFLVSFYNNEISEKSEIFDDQFSVERPDGSNFTLKIRSTKLEDSAMYFCARSGSAGNQPQHFGDGTRLSIL.